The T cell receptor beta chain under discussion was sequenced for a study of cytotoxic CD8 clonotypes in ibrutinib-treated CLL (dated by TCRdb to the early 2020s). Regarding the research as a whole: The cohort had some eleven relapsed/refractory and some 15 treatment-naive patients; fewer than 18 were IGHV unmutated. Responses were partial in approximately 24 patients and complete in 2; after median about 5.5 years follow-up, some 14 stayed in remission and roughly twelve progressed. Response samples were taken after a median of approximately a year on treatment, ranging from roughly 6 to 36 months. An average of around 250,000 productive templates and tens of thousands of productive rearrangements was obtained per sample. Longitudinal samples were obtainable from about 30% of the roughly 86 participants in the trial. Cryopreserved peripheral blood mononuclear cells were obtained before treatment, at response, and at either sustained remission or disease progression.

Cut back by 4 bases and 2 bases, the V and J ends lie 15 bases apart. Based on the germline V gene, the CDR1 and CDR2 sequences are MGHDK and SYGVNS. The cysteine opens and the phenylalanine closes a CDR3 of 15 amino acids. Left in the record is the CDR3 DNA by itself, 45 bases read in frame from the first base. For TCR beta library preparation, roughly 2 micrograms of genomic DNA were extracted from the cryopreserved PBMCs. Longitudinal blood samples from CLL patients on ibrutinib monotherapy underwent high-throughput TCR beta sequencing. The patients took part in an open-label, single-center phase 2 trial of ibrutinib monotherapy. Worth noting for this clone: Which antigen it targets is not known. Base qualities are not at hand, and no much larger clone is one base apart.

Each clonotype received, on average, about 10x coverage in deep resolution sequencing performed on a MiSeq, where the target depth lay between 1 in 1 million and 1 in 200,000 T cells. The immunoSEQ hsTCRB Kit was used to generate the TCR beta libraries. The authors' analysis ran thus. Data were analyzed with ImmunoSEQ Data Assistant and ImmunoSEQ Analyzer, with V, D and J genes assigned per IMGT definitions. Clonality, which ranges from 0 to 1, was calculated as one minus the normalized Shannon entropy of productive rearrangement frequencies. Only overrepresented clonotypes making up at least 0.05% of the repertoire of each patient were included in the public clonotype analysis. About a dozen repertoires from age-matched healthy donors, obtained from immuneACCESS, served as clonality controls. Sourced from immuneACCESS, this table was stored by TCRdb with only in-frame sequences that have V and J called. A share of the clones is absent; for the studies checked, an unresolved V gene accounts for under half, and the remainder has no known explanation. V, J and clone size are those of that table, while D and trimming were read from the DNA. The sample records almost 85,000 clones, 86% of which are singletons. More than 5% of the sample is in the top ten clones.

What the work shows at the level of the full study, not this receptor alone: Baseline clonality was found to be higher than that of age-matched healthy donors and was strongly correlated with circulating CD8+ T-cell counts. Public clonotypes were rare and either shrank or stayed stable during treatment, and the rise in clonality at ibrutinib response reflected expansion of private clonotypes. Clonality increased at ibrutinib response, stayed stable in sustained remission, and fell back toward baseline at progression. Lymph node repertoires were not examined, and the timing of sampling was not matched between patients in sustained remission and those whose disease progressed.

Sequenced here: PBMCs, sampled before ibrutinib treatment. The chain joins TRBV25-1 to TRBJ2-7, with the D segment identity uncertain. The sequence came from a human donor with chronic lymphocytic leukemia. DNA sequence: TGTGCCAGCAGTGCTTACAGCACGGGTACCTACGAGCAGTACTTC. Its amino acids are CASSAYSTGTYEQYF.